These 22 T cell receptor beta chains were sequenced from one sample in a study of T cells in Graves' hyperthyroidism and ophthalmopathy. TCR beta CDR3 regions were amplified from RNA. HTBI primers were the set used in a first-round RT-PCR of the TCR CDR3. MiXCR was run by TCRdb on the multiplex PCR reads, yielding one entry per CDR3 protein. The sample includes a few hundred thousand distinct CDR3 sequences, about a sixth seen only once; the top ten take roughly 49%. Sequenced input: blood. The receptors derive from a woman aged 45-59 years with Graves' hyperthyroidism.

On this clonotype itself: With a much larger clone just one base away, this may be a read error. The chain combines TRBV28 with TRBJ2-5; 9 nucleotides match TRBD1. CDR3 length equals 11 residues. Germline trimming cut 8 bases from V and 12 bases from J; bases unmatched to any gene: 7. Per germline, CDR1 MDHEN and CDR2 SYDVKM. The CDR3 region has the DNA TGTGCCAGCGGAGACCGGGACAGGGAGTACTTC. This codes for CASGDRDREYF. The entire variable domain, with the rest obtained from reference TRBV28 and TRBJ2-5, is as follows: DVKVTQSSRYLVKRTGEKVFLECVQDMDHENMFWYRQDPGLGLRLIYFSYDVKMKEKGDIPEGYSVSREKKERFSLILESASTNQTSMYLCASGDRDREYFGPGTRLLVL.

This clonotype occurred many times. The rearrangement links TRBV20-1 to TRBJ1-1; D not resolved. V was pared by 2 bases and J by 7 bases, with 5 bases between. Germline loops: CDR1 DFQATT, CDR2 SNEGSKA (reference sequence). CDR3 size: 10 residues. CDR3 sequence reads: CSARFGEAFF. The DNA of the CDR3 is TGCAGTGCTAGATTCGGTGAAGCTTTCTTT.

The chain recombines TRBV7-3 with TRBJ2-1, with D perhaps matching TRBD2 (6 bases). V was pared by 1 base and J by 7 bases, with 14 bases between. The CDR3 spans 15 residues. Germline CDR1 is SGHTA and CDR2 is FQGTGA. The CDR3 coding sequence is TGTGCCAGCAGCTTAAATGGGGGAGCGGGTAATGAGCAGTTCTTC. This encodes CASSLNGGAGNEQFF.

The chain joins TRBV9 to TRBJ2-7; TRBD1 might be the D (5 bases). With 4 bases removed from V and 4 bases from J, the gap between germline ends came to 18 bases. The V gene's germline CDR1 is SGDLS and CDR2 YYNGEE. There are 15 residues in the CDR3. The CDR3 loop is CASSPTRGGAYEQYF. The CDR3 DNA reads TGTGCCAGCAGCCCCACGCGAGGTGGGGCATACGAGCAGTACTTC.

This clonotype showed up just a few times. The rearrangement uses TRBV29-1 and TRBJ2-6; possible D gene TRBD1, 6 bases. V shed 4 bases and J shed 1 base, with 11 bases lying between them. The CDR3 has 15 amino acids. Germline V gene lookup returns CDR1 SQVTM and CDR2 ANQGSEA. The CDR3, as DNA: TGCAGCGTTGCACAGGGAAAGTCTGGGGCCAACGTCCTGACTTTC. This sequence encodes CSVAQGKSGANVLTF. Based on the CDR3 plus reference TRBV29-1 and TRBJ2-6, the full variable domain is SAVISQKPSRDICQRGTSLTIQCQVDSQVTMMFWYRQQPGQSLTLIATANQGSEATYESGFVIDKFPISRPNLTFSTLTVSNMSPEDSSIYLCSVAQGKSGANVLTFGAGSRLTVL.

In its sample, this clonotype was seen a few times. DNA for the CDR3: TGTGCCAGCAGCCCTCCAACAGGGAATAATGAAAAACTGTTTTTT. Amino acid sequence: CASSPPTGNNEKLFF. The chain joins TRBV7-2 to TRBJ1-4, with D possibly matching TRBD1 (6 bases). Germline V CDR1 and CDR2: SGHTA, FQGNSA. The CDR3 is 15 amino acids. V was shortened by 5 bases and J by 4 bases, with 14 bases between the two germline ends.

The genes are TRBV2 and TRBJ1-5; D is possibly TRBD1 (6 bases). The CDR3 contains 13 residues. V was clipped by 8 bases and J by 6 bases, with 14 bases between them. Germline CDR1 SNHLY, CDR2 FYNNEI. CDR3: CASSGQGPQPQHF. DNA of the CDR3: TGTGCCAGCTCAGGCCAGGGGCCTCAGCCCCAGCATTTT.

This clonotype appeared a few times. This chain uses TRBV5-1 with TRBJ1-2, with a tentative D call TRBD1 (6 bases). The germline gives CDR1 SGHRS, CDR2 YFSETQ. The V end lost 4 bases, the J end lost 2 bases, and 12 bases lay between the germline ends. The CDR3 totals 14 residues. The CDR3 region is CASSNSGANYGYTF. The CDR3 DNA reads TGCGCCAGCAGCAACTCGGGGGCCAACTATGGCTACACCTTC.

This clonotype is a singleton in its sample. The chain uses TRBV6-2 or TRBV6-3 and TRBJ2-7, with 14 bases identical to TRBD2. The V gene's germline CDR1 is MNHEY and CDR2 SVGEGT. The CDR3 is 16 amino acids. J lost 5 bases, V lost 2 bases, and 5 bases had no gene match. CDR3 residues: CASSYLWTSGRNEQYF. The CDR3 DNA is TGTGCCAGCAGTTACCTTTGGACTAGCGGGAGGAACGAGCAGTACTTC.

This clonotype was observed a few times. The CDR3 loop is CASSLAGNEKLFF. CDR3 DNA sequence: TGCGCCAGCAGCTTGGCAGGGAATGAAAAACTGTTTTTT. The J gene is TRBJ1-4, the V gene TRBV5-1, with a weak D call TRBD1 (5 bases). CDR3 size: 13 residues. The ends were cut back, 0 bases at V and 5 bases at J, with 5 bases in the middle. In germline, CDR1 is SGHRS, CDR2 YFSETQ.

This clonotype has just one count. A much larger clone sits a single nucleotide away, making a read error possible. The gene calls are TRBV2 and TRBJ2-1, with 8 bases aligning to TRBD2. The CDR3 is 13 amino acids. CDR1 is SNHLY, CDR2 FYNNEI, per germline. After removal of 3 bases from V and 12 bases from J, the junction contained 7 bases not matched to a gene. The CDR3 DNA reads TGTGCCAGCAGTGATGCGGGAGGTGGTGGGCAGTTCTTC. This sequence encodes CASSDAGGGGQFF.

V gene TRBV10-3 combines with J gene TRBJ1-3, with D unresolved. CDR3 length: 15 amino acids. Germline V gene data show CDR1 as ENHRY and CDR2 as SYGVKD. Trimming removed 1 base from V and 0 bases from J, with 7 bases in between. The CDR3 sequence: CAISEYDTSGNTIYF. As DNA, the CDR3 is TGTGCCATCAGTGAGTATGACACCTCTGGAAACACCATATATTTT.

The rearrangement links TRBV28 to TRBJ2-5; 10 bases are a match to TRBD2. Germline trimming cut 11 bases from V and 3 bases from J; bases unmatched to any gene: 3. Germline loops: CDR1 MDHEN, CDR2 SYDVKM. The CDR3 totals 12 residues. CDR3 sequence: CASTSGKETQYF. The CDR3 DNA reads as TGTGCCTCAACTAGCGGGAAAGAGACCCAGTACTTC. The full variable domain, in which reference TRBV28 and TRBJ2-5 provide the parts outside the CDR3, is DVKVTQSSRYLVKRTGEKVFLECVQDMDHENMFWYRQDPGLGLRLIYFSYDVKMKEKGDIPEGYSVSREKKERFSLILESASTNQTSMYLCASTSGKETQYFGPGTRLLVL.

This clonotype was found many times. The CDR3 sequence is CASSRDASGSPYEQYF. The CDR3 DNA follows: TGTGCCAGCAGCAGAGACGCTAGCGGGAGCCCCTACGAGCAGTACTTC. The chain carries TRBV4-2 and TRBJ2-7; TRBD2 aligns across 10 bases. CDR3 length: 16 residues. Germline CDR1 reads LGHNA; CDR2 reads YNFKEQ. Germline trimming cut 5 bases from V and 2 bases from J; bases unmatched to any gene: 9.

As DNA, the CDR3 is TGTGCCAGCAGCTTAGGTAGAGGTAAAGGGAACACTGAAGCTTTCTTT. Translating gives CASSLGRGKGNTEAFF. This chain joins TRBV11-3 and TRBJ1-1; D is unresolved. Trimming shortened V by 1 base and J by 1 base, and 13 bases separated the two germline ends. The germline V gene has CDR1 SGHNT and CDR2 YENEEA. The CDR3 runs 16 residues.

At least ten counts were recorded for this clonotype. The chain recombines TRBV4-2 with TRBJ1-1; TRBD1 agrees at 7 bases. V lost 5 bases to trimming and J lost 1 base; unmatched junction nucleotides: 7. This CDR3 is 15 amino acids long. Germline V gene data show CDR1 as LGHNA and CDR2 as YNFKEQ. The CDR3 loop is CASSARQGENTEAFF. The DNA for the CDR3 is TGTGCCAGCAGCGCCAGACAGGGAGAGAACACTGAAGCTTTCTTT.

This clonotype showed up many times. V and J are TRBV12-5 and TRBJ2-5; a weak D match, TRBD1 (5 bases). CDR1 LGHNT and CDR2 FRNRAP come from the germline V gene. The CDR3 sequence is 15 residues long. Trimming shortened V by 4 bases and J by 1 base, and 13 bases separated the two germline ends. The CDR3 protein is CASGSGQSIQETQYF. CDR3 DNA sequence: TGTGCTAGTGGTTCAGGGCAGTCGATCCAAGAGACCCAGTACTTC.

This rearrangement joins TRBV10-3 to TRBJ2-7; D call uncertain. Germline CDR1 ENHRY, CDR2 SYGVKD. Between the trimmed V and J ends, which lost 8 bases and 2 bases, there was a span of 16 bases. CDR3 length: 14 amino acids. In nucleotides, the CDR3 is TGTGCCATCGCAGACACCCCCGGCACCTACGAGCAGTACTTC. Translation gives CAIADTPGTYEQYF.

The rearrangement uses TRBV6-5 and TRBJ2-7; no reliable D call. The CDR3 sequence is 12 residues long. In germline, CDR1 is MNHEY, CDR2 SVGAGI. V gave up 5 bases and J gave up 2 bases, with 7 bases separating them. CDR3 amino acids: CASSNRPYEQYF. The CDR3 bases are TGTGCCAGCAGTAACCGACCCTACGAGCAGTACTTC.

The chain employs TRBV27 and TRBJ2-1, with 9 bases matching TRBD1. The V gene's germline CDR1 is MNHEY and CDR2 SMNVEV (reference sequence). V gave up 8 bases and J gave up 7 bases; unmatched junction bases: 21. The CDR3 covers 18 residues. The CDR3 DNA reads TGTGCCAGCGACGGACAGGGGACTGGGCTAAGGATGGGGAATGAGCAGTTCTTC. This translates into CASDGQGTGLRMGNEQFF.

V and J are TRBV27 and TRBJ1-6; D is unresolved. Trimming took 3 bases from V and 5 from J, leaving 17 bases between them. The CDR3 sequence is 17 residues long. In germline, CDR1 is MNHEY, CDR2 SMNVEV (reference sequence). CDR3 sequence reads: CASSFIPIQLDNSPLHF. CDR3 DNA: TGTGCCAGCAGTTTTATCCCGATCCAGTTGGATAATTCACCCCTCCACTTT.

Note on this clonotype: The junction and the germline gene differ at one end; a read error may be behind it. V and J are TRBV30 and TRBJ1-5; D is ambiguous. Germline V gene data show CDR1 as GTSNPN and CDR2 as SVGIG (reference sequence). The CDR3 is made up of 14 amino acids. CDR3 amino acids: CAWTHSGSNQPQRF. The CDR3 coding sequence is TGTGCCTGGACCCACAGTGGCAGCAATCAGCCCCAGCGTTTT.